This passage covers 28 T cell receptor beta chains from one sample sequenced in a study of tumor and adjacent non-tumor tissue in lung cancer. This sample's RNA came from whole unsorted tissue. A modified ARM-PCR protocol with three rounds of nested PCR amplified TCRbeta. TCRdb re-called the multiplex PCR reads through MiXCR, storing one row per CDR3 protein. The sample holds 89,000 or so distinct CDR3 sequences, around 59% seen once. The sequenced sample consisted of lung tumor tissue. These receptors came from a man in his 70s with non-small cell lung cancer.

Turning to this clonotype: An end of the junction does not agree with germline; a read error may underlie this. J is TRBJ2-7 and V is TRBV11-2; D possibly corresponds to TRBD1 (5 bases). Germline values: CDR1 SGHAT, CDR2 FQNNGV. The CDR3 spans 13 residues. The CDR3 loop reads CASSSDPGYVQYF. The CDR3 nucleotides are TGTGCCAGCAGCTCGGATCCAGGGTACGTGCAGTACTTC.

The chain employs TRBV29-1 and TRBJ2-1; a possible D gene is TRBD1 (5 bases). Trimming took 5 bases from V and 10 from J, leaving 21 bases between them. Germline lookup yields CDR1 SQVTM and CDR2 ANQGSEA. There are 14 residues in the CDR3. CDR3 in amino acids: CSVLSDNRPIEQFF. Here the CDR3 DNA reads TGCAGCGTTCTATCGGACAATAGGCCCATAGAGCAGTTCTTC.

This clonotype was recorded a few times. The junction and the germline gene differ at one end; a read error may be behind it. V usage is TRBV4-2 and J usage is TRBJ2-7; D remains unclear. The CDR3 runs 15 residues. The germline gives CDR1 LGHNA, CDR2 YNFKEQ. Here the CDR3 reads CAGSQVSGGPYEQYF. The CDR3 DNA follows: TGTGCCGGCAGCCAAGTGTCAGGCGGACCCTACGAGCAGTACTTC.

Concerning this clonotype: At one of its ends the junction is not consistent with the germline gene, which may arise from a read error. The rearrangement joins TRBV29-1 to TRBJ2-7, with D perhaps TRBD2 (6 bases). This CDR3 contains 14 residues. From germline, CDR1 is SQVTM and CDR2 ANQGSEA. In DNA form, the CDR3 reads TGCAGCGCCCGGGAGACCGTAGATTCCTACGAGCAGAACTTC. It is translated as CSARETVDSYEQNF.

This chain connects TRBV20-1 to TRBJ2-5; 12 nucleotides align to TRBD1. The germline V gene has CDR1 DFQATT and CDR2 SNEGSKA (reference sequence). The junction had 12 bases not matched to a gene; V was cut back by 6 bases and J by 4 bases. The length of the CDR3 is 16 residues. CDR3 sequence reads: CSASSLGQGAIETQYF. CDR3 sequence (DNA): TGCAGTGCGTCAAGCTTGGGACAGGGGGCGATAGAGACCCAGTACTTC.

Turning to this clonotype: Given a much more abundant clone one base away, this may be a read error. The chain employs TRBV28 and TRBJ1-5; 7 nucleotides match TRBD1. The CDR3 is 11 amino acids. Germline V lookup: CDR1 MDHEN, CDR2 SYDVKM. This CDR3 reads CANRRGQTKDF. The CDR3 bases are TGTGCCAACAGACGGGGACAGACTAAGGATTTT. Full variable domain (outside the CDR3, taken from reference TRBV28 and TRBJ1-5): DVKVTQSSRYLVKRTGEKVFLECVQDMDHENMFWYRQDPGLGLRLIYFSYDVKMKEKGDIPEGYSVSREKKERFSLILESASTNQTSMYLCANRRGQTKDFGDGTRLSIL.

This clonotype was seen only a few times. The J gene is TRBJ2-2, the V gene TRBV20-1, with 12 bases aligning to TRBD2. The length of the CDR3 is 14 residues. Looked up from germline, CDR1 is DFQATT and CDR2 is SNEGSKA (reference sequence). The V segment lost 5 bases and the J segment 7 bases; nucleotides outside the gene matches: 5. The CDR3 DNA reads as TGCAGTGCTCCTAGCGGGAGGGCCGGCGGGGAGCTGTTTTTT. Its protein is CSAPSGRAGGELFF.

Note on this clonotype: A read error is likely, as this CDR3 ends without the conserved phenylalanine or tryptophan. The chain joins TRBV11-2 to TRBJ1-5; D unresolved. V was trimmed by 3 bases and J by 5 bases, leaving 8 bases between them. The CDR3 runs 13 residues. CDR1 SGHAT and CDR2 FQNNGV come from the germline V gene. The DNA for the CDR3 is TGTGCCAGCAGCTTGACTCTGGATCAGCCCCAGCATTAT. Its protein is CASSLTLDQPQHY.

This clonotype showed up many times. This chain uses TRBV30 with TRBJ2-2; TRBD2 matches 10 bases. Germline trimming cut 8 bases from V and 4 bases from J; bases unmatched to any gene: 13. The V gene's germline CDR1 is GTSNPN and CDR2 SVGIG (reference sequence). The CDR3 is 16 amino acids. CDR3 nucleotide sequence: TGTGCCATTAGGAGCGGGAGGGCCCTGGGCACCGGGGAGCTGTTTTTT. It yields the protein CAIRSGRALGTGELFF.

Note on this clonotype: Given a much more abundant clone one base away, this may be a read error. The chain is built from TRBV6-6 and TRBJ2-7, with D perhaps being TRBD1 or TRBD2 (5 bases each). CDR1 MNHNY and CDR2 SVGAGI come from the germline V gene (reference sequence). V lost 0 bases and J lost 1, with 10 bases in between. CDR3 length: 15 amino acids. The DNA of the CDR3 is TGTGCCAGCAGTTACTCAGCAGGGAGTTCCTACGAGCAGTACTTC. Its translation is CASSYSAGSSYEQYF.

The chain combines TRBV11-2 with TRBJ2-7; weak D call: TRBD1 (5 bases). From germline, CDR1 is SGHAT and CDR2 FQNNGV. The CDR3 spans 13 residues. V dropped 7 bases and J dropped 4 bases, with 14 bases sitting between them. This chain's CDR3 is CASTRQTNYEQYF. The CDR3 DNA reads TGTGCCAGCACCAGACAGACCAATTACGAGCAGTACTTC.

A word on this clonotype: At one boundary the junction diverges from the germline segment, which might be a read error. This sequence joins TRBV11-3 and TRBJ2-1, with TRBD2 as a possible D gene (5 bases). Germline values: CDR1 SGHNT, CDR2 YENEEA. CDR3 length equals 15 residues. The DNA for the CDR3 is TGTGCCAGCAACTTAGATCGGGGAGCTAACAATGAGCAATTCTTC. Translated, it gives CASNLDRGANNEQFF.

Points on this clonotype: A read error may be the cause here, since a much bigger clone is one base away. In DNA, the CDR3 is TGTGCCTGGAGTACCGGAGGACCTTCACCCCTCCACTTT. Protein product: CAWSTGGPSPLHF. The rearrangement uses TRBV30 and TRBJ1-6; no firm D call. Germline loops: CDR1 GTSNPN, CDR2 SVGIG (reference sequence). The length of the CDR3 is 13 residues. The V and J ends lost 2 bases and 9 bases respectively, with 11 bases between them.

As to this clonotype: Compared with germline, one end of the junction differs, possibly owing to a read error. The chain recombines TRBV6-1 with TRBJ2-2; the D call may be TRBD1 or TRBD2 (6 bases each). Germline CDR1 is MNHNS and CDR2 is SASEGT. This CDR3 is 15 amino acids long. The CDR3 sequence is CVSKRGHQTAGELFF. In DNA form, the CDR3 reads TGTGTCAGCAAACGGGGGCACCAGACGGCCGGGGAACTGTTTTTT.

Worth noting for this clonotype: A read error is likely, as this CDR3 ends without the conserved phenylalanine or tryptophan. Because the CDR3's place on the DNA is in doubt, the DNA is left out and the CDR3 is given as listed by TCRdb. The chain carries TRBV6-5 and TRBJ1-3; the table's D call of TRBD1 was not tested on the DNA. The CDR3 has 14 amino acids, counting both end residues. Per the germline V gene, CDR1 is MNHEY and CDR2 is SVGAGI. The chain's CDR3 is CASSVGTGGNTTYL.

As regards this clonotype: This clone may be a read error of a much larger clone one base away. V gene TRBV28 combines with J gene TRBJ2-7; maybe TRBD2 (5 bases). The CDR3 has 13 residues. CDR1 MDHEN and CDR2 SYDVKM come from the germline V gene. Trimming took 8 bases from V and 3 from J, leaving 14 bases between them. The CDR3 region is CASVLVGDYEQYF. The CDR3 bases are TGTGCCAGCGTCCTAGTGGGAGACTACGAGCAGTACTTC.

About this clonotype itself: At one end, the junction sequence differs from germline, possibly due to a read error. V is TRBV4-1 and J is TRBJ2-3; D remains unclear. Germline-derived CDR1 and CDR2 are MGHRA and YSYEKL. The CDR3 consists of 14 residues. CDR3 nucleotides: TGCGCCAGTAGCCAAGGCCTACCGATAGATACGCAGTATTTT. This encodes CASSQGLPIDTQYF.

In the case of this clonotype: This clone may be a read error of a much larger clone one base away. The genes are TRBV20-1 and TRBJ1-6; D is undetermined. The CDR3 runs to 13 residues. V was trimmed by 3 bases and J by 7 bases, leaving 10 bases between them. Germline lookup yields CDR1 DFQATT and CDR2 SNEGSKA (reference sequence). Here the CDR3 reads CSARVAGNSPLHF. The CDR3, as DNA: TGCAGTGCTAGGGTGGCGGGCAATTCACCCCTCCACTTT.

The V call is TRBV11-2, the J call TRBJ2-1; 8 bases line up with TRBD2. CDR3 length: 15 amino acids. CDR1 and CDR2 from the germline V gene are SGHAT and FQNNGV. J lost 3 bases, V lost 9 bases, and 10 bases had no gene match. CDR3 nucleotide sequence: TGTGCCAGTAGCCTAAGCGGGAGTTGCTACAATGAGCAGTTCTTC. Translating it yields CASSLSGSCYNEQFF.

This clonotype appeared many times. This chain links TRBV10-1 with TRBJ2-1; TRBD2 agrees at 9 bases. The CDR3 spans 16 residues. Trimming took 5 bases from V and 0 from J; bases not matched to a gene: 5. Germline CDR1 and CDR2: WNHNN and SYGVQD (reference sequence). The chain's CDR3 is CASSYLAGSSYNEQFF. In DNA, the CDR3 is TGCGCCAGCAGTTACCTAGCGGGAAGCTCCTACAATGAGCAGTTCTTC.

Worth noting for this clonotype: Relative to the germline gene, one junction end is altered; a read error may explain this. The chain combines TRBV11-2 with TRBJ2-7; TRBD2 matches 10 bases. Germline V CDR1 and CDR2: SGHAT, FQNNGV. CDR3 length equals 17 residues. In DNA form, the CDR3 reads TGTGCCAGCGGCTTAAATCCGGGGCTAGCGGGAGTTCGCGAGCAGTATTTC. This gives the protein CASGLNPGLAGVREQYF.

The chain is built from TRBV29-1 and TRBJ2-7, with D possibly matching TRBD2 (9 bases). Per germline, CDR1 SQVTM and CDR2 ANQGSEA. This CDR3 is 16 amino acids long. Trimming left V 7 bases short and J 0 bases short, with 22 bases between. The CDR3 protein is CSARTGLSGSSYEQYF. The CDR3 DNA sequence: TGCAGCGCAAGGACAGGGCTTAGCGGGAGCTCCTACGAGCAGTACTTC.

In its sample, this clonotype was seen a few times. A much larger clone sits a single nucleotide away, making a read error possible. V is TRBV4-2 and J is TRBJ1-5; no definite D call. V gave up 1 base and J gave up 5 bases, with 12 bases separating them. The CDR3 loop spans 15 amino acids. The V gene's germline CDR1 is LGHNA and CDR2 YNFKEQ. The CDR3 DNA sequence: TGTGCCAGCAGCCAAGCAAACGGATTGGATCAGCCCCAGCATTTT. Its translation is CASSQANGLDQPQHF.

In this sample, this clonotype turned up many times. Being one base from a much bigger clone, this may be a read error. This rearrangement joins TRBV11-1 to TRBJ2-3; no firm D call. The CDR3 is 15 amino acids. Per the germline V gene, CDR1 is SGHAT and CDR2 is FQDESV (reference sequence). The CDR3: CTSSSRLSRTDTQYF. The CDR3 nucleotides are TGTACCAGCAGCTCCAGACTGAGCAGGACAGATACGCAGTATTTT.

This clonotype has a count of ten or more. The CDR3 DNA sequence: TGTGCCAGCAGCCCTTCCACAGGGGGAGATAATCAGCCCCAGCATTTT. Translation gives CASSPSTGGDNQPQHF. The V call is TRBV5-5, the J call TRBJ1-5; 8 bases agree with TRBD1. Germline V gives CDR1 SGHKS, CDR2 YYEKEE (reference sequence). This CDR3 has 16 amino acids. V lost 4 bases, J lost 4 bases, and 10 bases stayed unmatched.

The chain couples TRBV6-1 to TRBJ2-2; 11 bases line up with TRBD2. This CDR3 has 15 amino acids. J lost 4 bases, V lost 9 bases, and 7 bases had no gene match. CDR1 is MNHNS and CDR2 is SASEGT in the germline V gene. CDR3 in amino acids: CASRGLAVITGELFF. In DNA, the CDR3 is TGTGCCAGTAGGGGACTAGCGGTCATCACCGGGGAGCTGTTTTTT.

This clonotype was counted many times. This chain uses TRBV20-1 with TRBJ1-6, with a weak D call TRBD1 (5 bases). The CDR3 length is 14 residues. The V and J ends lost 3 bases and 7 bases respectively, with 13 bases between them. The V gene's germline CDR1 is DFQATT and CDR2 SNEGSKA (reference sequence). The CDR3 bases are TGCAGTGCTAGGGGAAGGGGTTCCAATTCACCCCTCCACTTT. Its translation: CSARGRGSNSPLHF.

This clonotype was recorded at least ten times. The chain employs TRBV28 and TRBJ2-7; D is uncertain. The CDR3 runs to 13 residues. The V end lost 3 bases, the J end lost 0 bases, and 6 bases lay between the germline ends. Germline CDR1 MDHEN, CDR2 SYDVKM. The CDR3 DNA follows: TGTGCCAGCAGTTTGGGTCCCTCCTACGAGCAGTACTTC. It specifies CASSLGPSYEQYF.